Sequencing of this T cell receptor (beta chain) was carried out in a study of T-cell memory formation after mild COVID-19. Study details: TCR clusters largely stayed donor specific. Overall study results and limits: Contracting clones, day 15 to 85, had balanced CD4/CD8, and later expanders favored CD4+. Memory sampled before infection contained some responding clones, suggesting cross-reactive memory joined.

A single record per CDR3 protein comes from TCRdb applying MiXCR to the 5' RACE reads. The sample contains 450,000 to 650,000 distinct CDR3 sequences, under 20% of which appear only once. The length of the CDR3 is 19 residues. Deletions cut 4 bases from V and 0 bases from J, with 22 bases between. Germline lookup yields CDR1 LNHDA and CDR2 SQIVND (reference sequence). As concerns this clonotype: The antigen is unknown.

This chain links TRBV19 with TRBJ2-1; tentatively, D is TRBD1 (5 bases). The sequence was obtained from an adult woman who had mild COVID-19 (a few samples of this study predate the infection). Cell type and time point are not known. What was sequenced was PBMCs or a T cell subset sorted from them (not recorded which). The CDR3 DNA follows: TGTGCCAGTAGTAAGATTTCACGGATAGGGGAAAGCTCCTACAATGAGCAGTTCTTC. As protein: CASSKISRIGESSYNEQFF.